These 30 T cell receptor beta chains originate from one sample sequenced in a study of blood T cells in healthy people across ages. Primed by a sample-barcoded 5' primer and a J-beta primer mix, a second PCR proceeded for about 6 to 12 cycles. TCRdb re-called the 5' RACE reads with MiXCR, one entry per CDR3 protein. The data hold over 750,000 distinct CDR3 sequences, with around a quarter observed a single time. These sequences were also reported in another study, on T cells of mothers and their children.

Sequencing was performed on blood. The receptors originated from a boy younger than 18 in good health.

The chain's CDR3 is CASSVDETVGAFF. In DNA, the CDR3 is TGTGCCAGCAGCGTAGATGAGACAGTGGGAGCTTTCTTT. The genes are TRBV9 and TRBJ1-1; TRBD1 might be the D (5 bases). Germline values: CDR1 SGDLS, CDR2 YYNGEE. This CDR3 is 13 amino acids long. Trimming left V 0 bases short and J 10 bases short, with 13 bases between.

This clonotype was counted between two and nine times. The rearrangement links TRBV5-1 to TRBJ2-1, with a tentative D call TRBD2 (5 bases). Trimming left V 1 base short and J 6 bases short, with 14 bases between. Germline assignment: CDR1 SGHRS and CDR2 YFSETQ. The CDR3 covers 15 residues. CDR3 sequence: CASSLNSVAPNEQFF. For the CDR3, the DNA is TGCGCCAGCAGCTTGAATAGCGTGGCCCCCAATGAGCAGTTCTTC.

In its sample, this clonotype was seen a few times. CDR3 residues: CASSSPRTSGYNEQFF. The CDR3 nucleotides are TGTGCCAGCAGCTCCCCTCGGACTAGCGGTTACAATGAGCAGTTCTTC. This chain uses TRBV7-8 with TRBJ2-1, with TRBD2 identical over 10 bases. The CDR3 has 16 residues. V shed 4 bases, J shed 4 bases, and the junction held 7 bases outside the gene matches. Looked up from germline, CDR1 is SGHVS and CDR2 is FQNEAQ.

Points on this clonotype: The germline gene is not matched at one end of the junction; a read error may be the cause. The chain couples TRBV6-5 to TRBJ1-2; tentative D call: TRBD1 (6 bases). This CDR3 is 10 amino acids long. Per germline, CDR1 MNHEY and CDR2 SVGAGI. Written as DNA, the CDR3 is TGTGCCAGCTCAGGGGTGAAGCTTGCCTTC. Encoded protein: CASSGVKLAF.

The sample holds a few counts of this clonotype. The V call is TRBV27, the J call TRBJ2-5; 7 bases agree with TRBD2. The CDR3 has 15 amino acids. Germline assignment: CDR1 MNHEY and CDR2 SMNVEV (reference sequence). The J segment lost 2 bases and the V segment lost 5 bases, leaving 8 bases of the junction unmatched. CDR3 nucleotide sequence: TGTGCCAGCAGTATGGGAGGGGAGATACAAGAGACCCAGTACTTC. This sequence encodes CASSMGGEIQETQYF.

The chain joins TRBV7-2 to TRBJ2-7; no firm D call. The germline gives CDR1 SGHTA, CDR2 FQGNSA. Trimming left V 0 bases short and J 11 bases short, with 8 bases between. The CDR3 covers 11 residues. CDR3 nucleotide sequence: TGTGCCAGCAGCTTAGCTAGTGGAAAGTACTTC. Translating gives CASSLASGKYF. Looking up the rest from reference TRBV7-2 and TRBJ2-7 gives the full variable domain: GAGVSQSPSNKVTEKGKDVELRCDPISGHTALYWYRQSLGQGLEFLIYFQGNSAPDKSGLPSDRFSAERTGGSVSTLTIQRTQQEDSAVYLCASSLASGKYFGPGTRLTVT.

A few counts support this clonotype. The chain joins TRBV20-1 to TRBJ2-3, with 10 bases matching TRBD2. Germline CDR1 DFQATT, CDR2 SNEGSKA (reference sequence). This CDR3 region has 16 residues. The junction had 10 bases not matched to a gene; V was cut back by 6 bases and J by 1 base. The DNA of the CDR3 is TGCAGTGCCATCAAAGACGGACTAGCGGGCACAGATACGCAGTATTTT. This gives the protein CSAIKDGLAGTDTQYF.

The CDR3 is CASMGTDYEQYF. The CDR3 coding sequence is TGCGCCAGCATGGGGACAGACTACGAGCAGTACTTC. The chain couples TRBV10-2 to TRBJ2-5; TRBD1 matches at 7 bases. The end of the DNA is better explained by TRBJ2-7, so the J call may be wrong. Germline loops: CDR1 WSHSY, CDR2 SAAADI. The CDR3 loop spans 12 amino acids.

This clonotype was recorded a few times. The chain is built from TRBV6-5 and TRBJ2-5, with TRBD2 matching over 7 bases. The trim removed 11 bases at V and 7 bases at J, leaving 10 bases unmatched. CDR3 length equals 12 residues. From germline, CDR1 is MNHEY and CDR2 SVGAGI. The DNA of the CDR3 is TGTGCCCCCAGGGAGGGACGGGCGACCCAGTACTTC. Encoded protein: CAPREGRATQYF.

This clonotype was detected a few times. The rearrangement joins TRBV20-1 to TRBJ2-7; the D gene is possibly TRBD2 (6 bases). V lost 0 bases to trimming and J lost 3 bases, with 15 bases between them. This CDR3 region has 15 residues. Germline V gene sequence: CDR1 DFQATT, CDR2 SNEGSKA (reference sequence). The CDR3 DNA is TGCAGTGCTAGAGATGTTTCTGGGGGGTACTACGAGCAGTACTTC. Protein sequence: CSARDVSGGYYEQYF.

The chain recombines TRBV5-1 with TRBJ1-2, with D maybe TRBD1 (5 bases). Trimming took 4 bases from V and 8 from J, leaving 15 bases between them. Looked up from germline, CDR1 is SGHRS and CDR2 is YFSETQ. The CDR3 runs 13 residues. CDR3 sequence reads: CASSPGGTEGYTF. The DNA of the CDR3 is TGCGCCAGCAGCCCCGGAGGGACGGAAGGCTACACCTTC.

The J gene is TRBJ2-5, the V gene TRBV20-1; 9 bases line up with TRBD1. The J call is uncertain, as TRBJ2-7 better fits the DNA end. There are 13 residues in the CDR3. Germline values: CDR1 DFQATT, CDR2 SNEGSKA (reference sequence). The CDR3 DNA is TGCAGTGCTAGGGCCGGGACAGGGAACGAGCAGTACTTC. It is translated as CSARAGTGNEQYF.

As concerns this clonotype: One end of the junction fails to match germline, which may point to a read error. The chain joins TRBV7-8 to TRBJ2-1; D remains ambiguous. CDR1 is SGHVS, CDR2 FQNEAQ, per germline. This CDR3 has 12 amino acids. CDR3 sequence reads: CASSPSTPFPIF. CDR3 DNA: TGTGCCAGCAGCCCCTCGACCCCCTTTCCCATCTTC.

This clonotype occurred a few times. The chain recombines TRBV5-6 with TRBJ1-2; perhaps TRBD1 as D (5 bases). Trimming took off 1 base at V and 7 bases at J, with 11 bases between the two ends. The CDR3 contains 13 residues. CDR1 and CDR2 (germline): SGHDT, YYEEEE. The CDR3, as DNA: TGTGCCAGCAGCTTGAATCCAGGGAGTGGCTACACCTTC. Residues: CASSLNPGSGYTF.

At least ten counts were recorded for this clonotype. A junction boundary mismatches the germline segment, possibly from a read error. The chain carries TRBV18 and TRBJ2-7; 10 bases match TRBD2. CDR3 length: 14 amino acids. In germline, CDR1 is KGHSH, CDR2 LQKENI. The CDR3 DNA sequence: TGCGCCAGCAGCCCTAGCGGGGGATCCTACGAGCAGTACTTC. Protein sequence: CASSPSGGSYEQYF.

The chain links TRBV7-2 to TRBJ1-1, with TRBD1 matching over 7 bases. The V segment lost 5 bases and the J segment 8 bases; nucleotides outside the gene matches: 8. The CDR3 is 13 amino acids. Per germline, CDR1 SGHTA and CDR2 FQGNSA. This CDR3 reads CASSARQGGEAFF. In nucleotides, the CDR3 is TGTGCCAGCAGCGCTCGACAGGGAGGGGAAGCTTTCTTT. The complete variable domain, with remaining parts taken from reference TRBV7-2 and TRBJ1-1, reads GAGVSQSPSNKVTEKGKDVELRCDPISGHTALYWYRQSLGQGLEFLIYFQGNSAPDKSGLPSDRFSAERTGGSVSTLTIQRTQQEDSAVYLCASSARQGGEAFFGQGTRLTVV.

A few counts support this clonotype. This chain connects TRBV3-1 to TRBJ2-7, with 11 bases lining up with TRBD1. CDR3 length: 16 amino acids. Germline lookup yields CDR1 LGHDT and CDR2 YNNKEL (reference sequence). Trimming cost V 0 bases and J 10 bases; bases outside gene matches: 11. The DNA of the CDR3 is TGTGCCAGCAGCCAAGATAAAGTGTGGACAGGGGGCCACCAGTACTTC. Amino acid sequence: CASSQDKVWTGGHQYF.

There are a few counts of this clonotype. CDR3: CASSLRWGNSYNEQFF. CDR3 sequence (DNA): TGTGCCAGCAGCTTAAGGTGGGGTAACTCCTACAATGAGCAGTTCTTC. The chain uses TRBV7-2 and TRBJ2-1; no firm D call. Germline V CDR1 and CDR2: SGHTA, FQGNSA. The CDR3 spans 16 residues. V was shortened by 2 bases and J by 0 bases, with 11 bases between the two germline ends.

This clonotype was seen a handful of times. The gene calls are TRBV29-1 and TRBJ2-6, with 8 bases that match TRBD1. The junction had 4 bases not matched to a gene; V was cut back by 5 bases and J by 4 bases. Germline V gene data show CDR1 as SQVTM and CDR2 as ANQGSEA. The CDR3 runs 14 residues. This chain's CDR3 is CSVLGQGGANVLTF. CDR3 coding DNA: TGCAGCGTTCTCGGACAGGGAGGGGCCAACGTCCTGACTTTC.

In this sample, this clonotype turned up a few times. The genes are TRBV5-6 and TRBJ2-7, with a weak D call TRBD2 (6 bases). V was trimmed by 4 bases and J by 2 bases, leaving 25 bases between them. The CDR3 loop spans 18 amino acids. From germline, CDR1 is SGHDT and CDR2 YYEEEE. This CDR3 reads CASSARHARGYQTYEQYF. Written as DNA, the CDR3 is TGTGCCAGCAGCGCAAGACACGCGCGGGGATACCAGACCTACGAGCAGTACTTC.

The rearrangement uses TRBV2 and TRBJ1-3; D perhaps matches TRBD1 (6 bases). CDR1 SNHLY and CDR2 FYNNEI come from the germline V gene. The CDR3 consists of 14 residues. Trimming removed 6 bases from V and 0 bases from J, with 9 bases in between. CDR3 protein: CASRQGSSGNTIYF. CDR3 DNA sequence: TGTGCCAGCAGACAGGGATCCTCTGGAAACACCATATATTTT.

This clonotype was picked up many times. The gene calls are TRBV28 and TRBJ2-7; 11 bases align to TRBD2. The ends lost 8 bases at V and 3 bases at J; junction bases unmatched: 15. CDR1 and CDR2 (germline): MDHEN, SYDVKM. The CDR3 length is 17 residues. This CDR3 reads CASRPGLADNGIYEQYF. The CDR3 region has the DNA TGTGCCAGCCGACCGGGACTAGCGGACAATGGGATCTACGAGCAGTACTTC. Full variable domain (remainder filled in from reference TRBV28 and TRBJ2-7): DVKVTQSSRYLVKRTGEKVFLECVQDMDHENMFWYRQDPGLGLRLIYFSYDVKMKEKGDIPEGYSVSREKKERFSLILESASTNQTSMYLCASRPGLADNGIYEQYFGPGTRLTVT.

This clonotype was counted between two and nine times. This chain joins TRBV6-6 and TRBJ2-5, with TRBD2 matching 10 bases. The CDR3 contains 15 residues. V lost 5 bases to trimming and J lost 2 bases; unmatched junction nucleotides: 5. CDR1 is MNHNY and CDR2 is SVGAGI in the germline V gene (reference sequence). The CDR3 is CASSRISGGQETQYF. Here the CDR3 DNA reads TGTGCCAGCAGTCGGATTAGCGGGGGGCAAGAGACCCAGTACTTC.

This chain joins TRBV7-2 and TRBJ2-2; the D call may be TRBD1 or TRBD2 (5 bases each). The CDR3 has 15 amino acids. Germline CDR1 SGHTA, CDR2 FQGNSA. The V and J ends lost 3 bases and 2 bases respectively, with 10 bases between them. CDR3 nucleotide sequence: TGTGCCAGCAGCTTGGGGACCCATAACACCGGGGAGCTGTTTTTT. Translation: CASSLGTHNTGELFF.

This clonotype was counted a few times. The genes are TRBV19 and TRBJ2-7; TRBD1 matches 7 bases. CDR3 length: 15 amino acids. The germline CDR1 and CDR2 sequences are LNHDA and SQIVND (reference sequence). V was pared by 3 bases and J by 1 base, with 6 bases of the junction left unmatched. The CDR3: CASSISPGQSYEQYF. Here the CDR3 DNA reads TGTGCCAGTAGTATTAGTCCGGGACAGTCCTACGAGCAGTACTTC.

The V call is TRBV20-1, the J call TRBJ1-3; the match to TRBD1 covers 7 bases. Germline CDR1 and CDR2: DFQATT and SNEGSKA (reference sequence). The V gene end was trimmed by 4 bases and the J gene end by 4 bases; junction bases not matched to a gene: 1. CDR3 length equals 12 residues. The CDR3 loop is CSATGGGNTIYF. The CDR3 nucleotides read TGCAGTGCTACAGGGGGAGGAAACACCATATATTTT.

The chain recombines TRBV4-3 with TRBJ2-2; TRBD1 matches 10 bases. Trimming at V came to 0 bases and at J to 7 bases, leaving 8 bases not matched to a gene. The CDR3 sequence is 17 residues long. Germline V CDR1 and CDR2: LGHNA, YSLEER. The CDR3 bases are TGCGCCAGCAGCCAAGATGTTTCGGGACAGGGGTTCGGGGAGCTGTTTTTT. It yields the protein CASSQDVSGQGFGELFF.

J is TRBJ2-5 and V is TRBV5-6; D remains ambiguous. Germline V gene data show CDR1 as SGHDT and CDR2 as YYEEEE. The CDR3 spans 15 residues. V shed 0 bases and J shed 5 bases, with 14 bases lying between them. The CDR3 region has the DNA TGTGCCAGCAGCTTGGGTCTGGTGGTCCCGGAGACCCAGTACTTC. It translates to CASSLGLVVPETQYF.

This clonotype has more than one count but fewer than ten. The gene calls are TRBV3-1 and TRBJ2-1; D call uncertain. This CDR3 has 14 residues. V lost 2 bases and J 10 bases, leaving 15 bases between the germline ends. The germline V gene has CDR1 LGHDT and CDR2 YNNKEL (reference sequence). The CDR3 bases are TGTGCCAGCAGCCAATTTTCCCAGTCTAGGGAGCAGTTCTTC. It translates to CASSQFSQSREQFF.

This clonotype was seen a few times. V usage is TRBV5-5 and J usage is TRBJ1-1, with 7 bases lining up with TRBD1. After removal of 2 bases from V and 0 bases from J, the junction contained 7 bases not matched to a gene. Germline CDR1 SGHKS, CDR2 YYEKEE (reference sequence). This CDR3 contains 16 residues. The CDR3 is CASSFPTGQMNTEAFF. CDR3 coding DNA: TGTGCCAGCAGCTTCCCGACAGGGCAAATGAACACTGAAGCTTTCTTT. The full variable domain, its missing parts supplied by reference TRBV5-5 and TRBJ1-1, is DAGVTQSPTHLIKTRGQQVTLRCSPISGHKSVSWYQQVLGQGPQFIFQYYEKEERGRGNFPDRFSARQFPNYSSELNVNALLLGDSALYLCASSFPTGQMNTEAFFGQGTRLTVV.